The 3 T cell receptor beta chains below come from one sample, sequenced in a study of blood T cell repertoires in COVID-19. This table comes from immunoSEQ multiplex PCR, and its TCRdb copy is limited to in-frame clones, with some not included. The repertoire holds 250,000 to 300,000 clones, with about nine tenths as singletons. Sequenced: PBMCs or T cells enriched from blood (not recorded which). These receptors were obtained from a woman aged 35 to 49 who had recovered from COVID-19.

J is TRBJ1-1 and V is TRBV7-9; tentative D call: TRBD1 (5 bases). Trimming shortened V by 5 bases and J by 4 bases, and 23 bases separated the two germline ends. CDR1 SEHNR and CDR2 FQNEAQ come from the germline V gene (reference sequence). This CDR3 is 17 amino acids long. The CDR3: CASSPTKGSVLGTEAFF. CDR3 in DNA: TGTGCCAGCAGCCCGACGAAGGGGTCAGTGTTGGGCACTGAAGCTTTCTTT.

The V and J genes are TRBV5-1 and TRBJ2-2; 7 nucleotides align to TRBD1. This CDR3 is 14 amino acids long. In germline, CDR1 is SGHRS, CDR2 YFSETQ. V was clipped by 6 bases and J by 0 bases; unmatched bases: 2. In DNA, the CDR3 is TGCGCCAGCACTGGGACAGCGAACACCGGGGAGCTGTTTTTT. Its translation: CASTGTANTGELFF.

The chain combines TRBV9 with TRBJ2-1; 9 nucleotides line up with TRBD1. The germline gives CDR1 SGDLS, CDR2 YYNGEE. V dropped 0 bases and J dropped 2; count of bases not matched to a gene: 3. This CDR3 is 16 amino acids long. This CDR3 reads CASSVVGQGTYNEQFF. The CDR3 bases are TGTGCCAGCAGCGTAGTGGGACAGGGTACCTACAATGAGCAGTTCTTC.